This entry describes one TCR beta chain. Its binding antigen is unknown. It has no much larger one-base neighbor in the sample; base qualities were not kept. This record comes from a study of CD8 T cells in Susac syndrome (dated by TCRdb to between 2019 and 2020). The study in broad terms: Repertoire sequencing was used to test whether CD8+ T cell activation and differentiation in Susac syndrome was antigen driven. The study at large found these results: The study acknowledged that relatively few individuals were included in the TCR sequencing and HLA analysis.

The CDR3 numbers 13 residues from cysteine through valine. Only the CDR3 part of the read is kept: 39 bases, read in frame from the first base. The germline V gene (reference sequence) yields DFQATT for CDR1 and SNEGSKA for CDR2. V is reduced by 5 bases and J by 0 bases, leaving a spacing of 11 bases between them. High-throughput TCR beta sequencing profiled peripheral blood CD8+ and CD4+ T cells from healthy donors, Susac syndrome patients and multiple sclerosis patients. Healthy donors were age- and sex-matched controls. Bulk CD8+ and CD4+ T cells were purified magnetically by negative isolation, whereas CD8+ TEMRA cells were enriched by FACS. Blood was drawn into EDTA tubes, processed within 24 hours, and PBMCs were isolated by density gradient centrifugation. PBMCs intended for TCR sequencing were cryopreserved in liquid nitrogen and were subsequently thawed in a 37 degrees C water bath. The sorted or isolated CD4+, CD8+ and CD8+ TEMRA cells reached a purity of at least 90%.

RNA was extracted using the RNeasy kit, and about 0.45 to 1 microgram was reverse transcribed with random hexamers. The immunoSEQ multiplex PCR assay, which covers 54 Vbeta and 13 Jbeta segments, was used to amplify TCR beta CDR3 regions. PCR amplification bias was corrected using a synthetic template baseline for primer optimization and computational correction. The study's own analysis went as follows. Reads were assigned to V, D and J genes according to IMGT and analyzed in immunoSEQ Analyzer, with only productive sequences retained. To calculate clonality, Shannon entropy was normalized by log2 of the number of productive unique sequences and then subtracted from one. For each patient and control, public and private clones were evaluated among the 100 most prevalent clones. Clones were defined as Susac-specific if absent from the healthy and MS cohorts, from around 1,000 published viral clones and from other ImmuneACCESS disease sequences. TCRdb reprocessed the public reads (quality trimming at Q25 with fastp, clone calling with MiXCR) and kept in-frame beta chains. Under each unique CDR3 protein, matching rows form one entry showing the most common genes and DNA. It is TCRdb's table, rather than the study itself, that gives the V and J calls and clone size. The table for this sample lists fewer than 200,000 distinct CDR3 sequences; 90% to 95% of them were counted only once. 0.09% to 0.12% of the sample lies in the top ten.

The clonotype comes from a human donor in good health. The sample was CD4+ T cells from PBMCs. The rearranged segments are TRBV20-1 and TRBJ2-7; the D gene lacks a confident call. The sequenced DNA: TGCAGTGCTTCCTCATTAAGCTCCTACGAGCAGTACGTC. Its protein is CSASSLSSYEQYV.